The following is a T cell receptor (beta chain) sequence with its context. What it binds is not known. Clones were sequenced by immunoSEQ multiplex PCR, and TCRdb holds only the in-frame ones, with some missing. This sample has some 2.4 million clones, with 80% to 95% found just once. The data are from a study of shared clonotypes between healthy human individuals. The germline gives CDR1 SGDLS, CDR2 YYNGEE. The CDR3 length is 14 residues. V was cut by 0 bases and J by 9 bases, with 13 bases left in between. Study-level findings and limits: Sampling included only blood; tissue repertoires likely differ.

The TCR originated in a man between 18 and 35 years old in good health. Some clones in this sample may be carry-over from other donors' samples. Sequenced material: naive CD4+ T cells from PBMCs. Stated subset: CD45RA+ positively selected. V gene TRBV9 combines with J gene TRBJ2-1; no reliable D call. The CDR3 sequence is CASSVGPSLIEQFF. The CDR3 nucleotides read TGTGCCAGCAGCGTAGGCCCCAGTTTAATTGAGCAGTTCTTC.